Presented here are 15 T cell receptor beta chains from one specimen sequenced in a study of T cell repertoires in cytomegalovirus infection. These receptors are not linked to any known antigen. TCRdb re-called the reads with MiXCR, one entry per CDR3 protein. This repertoire shows 100,000 to 120,000 distinct CDR3 sequences, roughly 31% found once; its top ten account for less than 45%. This specimen was CD8+ T cells from cultured PBMCs, taken from culture after CMV antigen stimulation. These receptors were taken from a human donor in good health (CMV status not recorded). Some clones in this sample may be carry-over from other donors' samples.

This clonotype was seen ten or more times. V is TRBV7-9 and J is TRBJ1-3, with 10 nucleotides matching TRBD1. In germline, CDR1 is SEHNR, CDR2 FQNEAQ (reference sequence). The CDR3 spans 16 residues. The V gene end was trimmed by 5 bases and the J gene end by 0 bases; junction bases not matched to a gene: 4. The CDR3 DNA reads TGTGCCAGCAGCCCCGGGACAGGGGCCTCTGGAAACACCATATATTTT. It specifies CASSPGTGASGNTIYF.

This chain joins TRBV7-8 and TRBJ2-7, with 8 positions matching TRBD2. The germline V gene has CDR1 SGHVS and CDR2 FQNEAQ. The CDR3 is 15 residues long. Trimming cost V 1 base and J 2 bases; bases outside gene matches: 4. As DNA, the CDR3 is TGTGCCAGCAGCTTAGTAGCGGGGATTCCCTACGAGCAGTACTTC. Translation gives CASSLVAGIPYEQYF.

J is TRBJ1-6 and V is TRBV19; D is possibly TRBD1 (6 bases). V lost 5 bases, J lost 1 base, and 12 bases lay in between. The CDR3 has 16 amino acids. CDR1 LNHDA and CDR2 SQIVND come from the germline V gene (reference sequence). The CDR3 sequence is CASSQQGGSYNSPLHF. DNA of the CDR3: TGTGCCAGTAGTCAACAGGGTGGATCCTATAATTCACCCCTCCACTTT.

This chain joins TRBV11-1 and TRBJ1-1; D not certain. CDR1 and CDR2 (germline): SGHAT, FQDESV (reference sequence). The V end lost 8 bases, the J end lost 1 base, and 11 bases lay between the germline ends. The CDR3 totals 13 residues. The CDR3 reads CASGHTTNTEAFF. DNA of the CDR3: TGTGCCAGCGGTCACACAACGAACACTGAAGCTTTCTTT.

This clonotype showed up many times. The rearrangement links TRBV7-2 to TRBJ2-5, with 8 positions matching TRBD1. After removal of 4 bases from V and 4 bases from J, the junction contained 8 bases not matched to a gene. Looked up from germline, CDR1 is SGHTA and CDR2 is FQGNSA. The length of the CDR3 is 15 residues. The CDR3 DNA sequence: TGTGCCAGCAGCTGGGAGACAGGGGCCGGAGAGACCCAGTACTTC. Residues: CASSWETGAGETQYF.

This chain links TRBV6-1 with TRBJ2-3; 7 nucleotides align to TRBD1. The CDR3 has 13 residues. Germline V lookup: CDR1 MNHNS, CDR2 SASEGT. Germline trimming cut 6 bases from V and 8 bases from J; bases unmatched to any gene: 8. CDR3 in DNA: TGTGCCAGCAGGGAATTCCCAGGGGGTACGCAGTATTTT. This translates into CASREFPGGTQYF.

Only one count was recorded for this clonotype. The genes are TRBV6-2 or TRBV6-3 and TRBJ1-2, with D unclear. The CDR3 loop spans 14 amino acids. V lost 2 bases, J lost 8 bases, and 15 bases lay in between. Looked up from germline, CDR1 is MNHEY and CDR2 is SVGEGT. The CDR3 DNA follows: TGTGCCAGCAGTTACGTTGAGGGCTCCGGGGGCTACACCTTC. Translated: CASSYVEGSGGYTF.

The chain employs TRBV6-1 and TRBJ2-2, with D possibly matching TRBD2 (6 bases). This CDR3 is 16 amino acids long. Germline CDR1 MNHNS, CDR2 SASEGT. Trimming stripped 7 bases from V and 4 bases from J, with 19 bases between. CDR3 protein: CASTPDGGDGTGELFF. CDR3 nucleotide sequence: TGTGCCAGCACCCCAGACGGCGGGGACGGCACCGGGGAGCTGTTTTTT.

The sample holds a few counts of this clonotype. V usage is TRBV6-4 and J usage is TRBJ2-1; D not certain. Trimming removed 5 bases from V and 0 bases from J, with 14 bases in between. CDR1 is MRHNA, CDR2 SNTAGT, per germline. CDR3 size: 16 residues. In nucleotides, the CDR3 is TGTGCCAGCAGTCCGACTTCGGCAGGCTCCTACAATGAGCAGTTCTTC. It yields the protein CASSPTSAGSYNEQFF.

The chain employs TRBV5-6 and TRBJ2-6, with D perhaps TRBD1 (5 bases). Germline assignment: CDR1 SGHDT and CDR2 YYEEEE. This CDR3 is built from 18 residues. V shed 4 bases and J shed 1 base, with 18 bases lying between them. Here the CDR3 DNA reads TGTGCCAGCAGCCCCCTGGGGCAGGGCGTTTCTGGGGCCAACGTCCTGACTTTC. It translates to CASSPLGQGVSGANVLTF.

This clonotype has a handful of counts. The chain recombines TRBV10-3 with TRBJ2-1, with 10 bases aligning to TRBD2. In germline, CDR1 is ENHRY, CDR2 SYGVKD. V trimming: 7 bases; J trimming: 8 bases; junction bases outside the gene matches: 5. CDR3 length: 13 residues. The CDR3 sequence is CAIKSGGEYEQFF. Written as DNA, the CDR3 is TGTGCCATCAAAAGCGGGGGGGAATATGAGCAGTTCTTC.

V usage is TRBV12-3 or TRBV12-4 and J usage is TRBJ1-2, with D maybe TRBD1 (6 bases). Trimming took off 5 bases at V and 4 bases at J, with 14 bases between the two ends. This CDR3 has 14 amino acids. The CDR3 loop reads CASSRRTDLYGYTF. The CDR3 nucleotides are TGTGCCAGCAGTAGACGGACAGACCTCTATGGCTACACCTTC.

J is TRBJ2-7 and V is TRBV7-4; D is ambiguous. V gave up 1 base and J gave up 4 bases, with 11 bases separating them. Germline lookup yields CDR1 SGHVT and CDR2 SQSDAQ. This CDR3 contains 14 residues. CDR3: CASSLEGSIYEQYF. The CDR3 region has the DNA TGTGCCAGCAGCTTAGAAGGCAGCATATACGAGCAGTACTTC.

The V and J genes are TRBV5-1 and TRBJ2-7; D may match TRBD1 or TRBD2 (5 bases each). The CDR3 spans 14 residues. Trimming removed 4 bases at V and 2 bases at J, with 13 bases between. The germline gives CDR1 SGHRS, CDR2 YFSETQ. The CDR3 sequence is CASSPGTTPYEQYF. The CDR3 DNA reads as TGCGCCAGCAGCCCTGGGACGACTCCCTACGAGCAGTACTTC.

This clonotype has only a few counts. The rearrangement uses TRBV28 and TRBJ1-1; unclear D gene. CDR1 is MDHEN and CDR2 is SYDVKM in the germline V gene. Trimming took off 6 bases at V and 0 bases at J, with 17 bases between the two ends. This CDR3 has 16 residues. In nucleotides, the CDR3 is TGTGCCAGCAGGATATCTCCCGGGGAGGTGAACACTGAAGCTTTCTTT. It translates to CASRISPGEVNTEAFF.